Reported below is one T cell receptor beta chain. The data were obtained in a study of blood T cell repertoires in COVID-19. Original analysis: Amplification with reference gene primers provided the estimates of nucleated cell counts. Libraries were prepared by immunoSEQ multiplex PCR; TCRdb keeps only in-frame clonotypes and omits some of them. D and trimming were read from the DNA, whereas the V and J calls and clone size are those reported in that table. The table lists around 100,000 clones, about 80% of them singletons, with about an eighth in the top ten. Per the germline V gene, CDR1 is SEHNR and CDR2 is FQNEAQ (reference sequence). The CDR3 extends over 15 amino acids. V shed 4 bases and J 1 base; nucleotides not matched to a gene: 6.

J is TRBJ1-2 and V is TRBV7-9; 7 bases are shared with TRBD1. The sequence derives from a human donor in a cohort sampled during active or convalescent COVID-19. Sequenced material: peripheral blood. CDR3 coding DNA: TGTGCCAGCAGCTCTCGGGACAGAGATAACTATGGCTACACCTTC. As protein: CASSSRDRDNYGYTF.